These 7 T cell receptor beta chains were sequenced from one sample in a study of vaccination effects on CD4 cells after COVID-19. ViraFEST assay sequencing came after antigen-specific CD4+ T cells were expanded with viral peptide pools. It was after approximately 11 days of culture that CD4+ T cells were isolated. Among the vaccine recipients, none had a prior SARS-CoV-2 infection, and nucleocapsid antibodies were negative. The method was immunoSEQ multiplex PCR; TCRdb's version includes in-frame clones alone and lacks a portion of them. The profile shows 65,000 to 85,000 clones, 80% of them singletons. Antigen specificity for these receptors is unknown. This specimen consisted of CD4+ T cells from PBMCs cultured with SARS-CoV-2 spike peptides, obtained before COVID-19 vaccination. These receptors all come from a human donor who received a COVID-19 vaccine.

This sequence joins TRBV7-2 and TRBJ2-2; 7 nucleotides agree with TRBD1. Germline CDR1 and CDR2: SGHTA and FQGNSA. Germline trimming cut 4 bases from V and 6 bases from J; bases unmatched to any gene: 8. The CDR3 sequence is 15 residues long. CDR3 loop: CASSSMSTGPGELFF. Here the CDR3 DNA reads TGTGCCAGCAGCTCGATGTCGACAGGGCCCGGGGAGCTGTTTTTT. Variable domain in full (rest from reference TRBV7-2 and TRBJ2-2): GAGVSQSPSNKVTEKGKDVELRCDPISGHTALYWYRQSLGQGLEFLIYFQGNSAPDKSGLPSDRFSAERTGGSVSTLTIQRTQQEDSAVYLCASSSMSTGPGELFFGEGSRLTVL.

The chain combines TRBV5-8 with TRBJ2-3, with D possibly called TRBD1 or TRBD2 (5 bases each). The germline gives CDR1 SGHTS, CDR2 YDEGEE. The CDR3 is 14 residues long. Trimming pared 7 bases from V and 2 bases from J, leaving 14 bases between. CDR3 amino acids: CASPSRGATDTQYF. The CDR3 region has the DNA TGTGCCAGCCCCTCCCGGGGCGCCACAGATACGCAGTATTTT.

V and J are TRBV14 and TRBJ2-3; D not certain. Looked up from germline, CDR1 is SGHDN and CDR2 is FVKESK. V lost 0 bases, J lost 4 bases, and 5 bases lay in between. The CDR3 length is 13 residues. CDR3 sequence: CASSQEWADTQYF. The CDR3 DNA reads as TGTGCCAGCAGCCAAGAGTGGGCAGATACGCAGTATTTT.

This chain links TRBV3-1 (or the pseudogene TRBV3-2) with TRBJ1-6; D gene ambiguous. The CDR3 is made up of 15 amino acids. Per the germline V gene, CDR1 is LGHDT and CDR2 is YNNKEL (reference sequence). Trimming stripped 3 bases from V and 9 bases from J, with 15 bases between. CDR3 loop: CASSHGTPGGSPLHF. The DNA for the CDR3 is TGTGCCAGCAGCCACGGAACTCCGGGTGGTTCACCCCTCCACTTT.

The chain has TRBV28 and TRBJ2-3, with unresolved D. V lost 3 bases to trimming and J lost 4 bases, with 8 bases between them. Germline V gene lookup returns CDR1 MDHEN and CDR2 SYDVKM. The CDR3 has 13 residues. The CDR3: CASSLSYSDTQYF. In DNA form, the CDR3 reads TGTGCCAGCAGTTTGAGCTACTCAGATACGCAGTATTTT. The full variable domain, in which reference TRBV28 and TRBJ2-3 provide the parts outside the CDR3, is DVKVTQSSRYLVKRTGEKVFLECVQDMDHENMFWYRQDPGLGLRLIYFSYDVKMKEKGDIPEGYSVSREKKERFSLILESASTNQTSMYLCASSLSYSDTQYFGPGTRLTVL.

The CDR3 nucleotides read TGTGCCAGCAGTTCTGGTGGAAGCGGACCCCGGAAAAACATTCAGTACTTC. Protein product: CASSSGGSGPRKNIQYF. V and J are TRBV6-2 or TRBV6-3 and TRBJ2-4, with a tentative D call TRBD2 (5 bases). With 4 bases removed from V and 4 bases from J, the gap between germline ends came to 20 bases. Per germline, CDR1 MNHEY and CDR2 SVGEGT. CDR3 length equals 17 residues.

V usage is TRBV5-1 and J usage is TRBJ1-1; 11 bases map to TRBD1. CDR3 length: 16 residues. V was clipped by 2 bases and J by 0 bases; unmatched bases: 3. Germline V gene lookup returns CDR1 SGHRS and CDR2 YFSETQ. The CDR3 protein is CASSFGTGGMNTEAFF. The CDR3 DNA sequence: TGCGCCAGCAGCTTCGGGACAGGGGGGATGAACACTGAAGCTTTCTTT.